This T cell receptor (beta chain) is drawn from a study of cytomegalovirus exposure and HLA in healthy donors. Germline V CDR1 and CDR2: LNHDA, SQIVND (reference sequence). This CDR3 contains 12 residues. With V trimmed by 10 bases and J by 8 bases, 10 bases remained unmatched. PCR involved 60 Vbeta and 13 Jbeta primers. TCRdb's table, derived via immunoSEQ multiplex PCR, lists solely in-frame clones and lacks some. The table lists about 150,000 clones, 70% to 80% of them singletons, with 7.7% in the top ten. Input material: PBMCs. This TCR came from a man aged 25 to 45 in good health and CMV-seropositive. V gene TRBV19 combines with J gene TRBJ1-2; 7 positions match TRBD1. The CDR3 region is CATQTGSIGYTF. The CDR3 coding sequence is TGTGCCACCCAGACAGGGTCTATCGGCTACACCTTC. The whole variable domain, remainder taken from reference TRBV19 and TRBJ1-2, is DGGITQSPKYLFRKEGQNVTLSCEQNLNHDAMYWYRQDPGQGLRLIYYSQIVNDFQKGDIAEGYSVSREKKESFPLTVTSAQKNPTAFYLCATQTGSIGYTFGSGTRLTVV.